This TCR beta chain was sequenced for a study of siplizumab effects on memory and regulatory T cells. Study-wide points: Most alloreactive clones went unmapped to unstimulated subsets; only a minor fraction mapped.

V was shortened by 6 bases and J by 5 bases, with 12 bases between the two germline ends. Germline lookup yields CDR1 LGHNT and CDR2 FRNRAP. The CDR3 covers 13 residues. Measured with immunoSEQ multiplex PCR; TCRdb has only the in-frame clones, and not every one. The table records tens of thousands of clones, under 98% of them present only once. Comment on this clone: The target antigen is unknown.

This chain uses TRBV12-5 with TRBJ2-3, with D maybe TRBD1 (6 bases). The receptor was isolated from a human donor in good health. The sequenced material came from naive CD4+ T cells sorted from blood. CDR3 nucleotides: TGTGCTAGTGGACCAGGGGTGGAAGATACGCAGTATTTT. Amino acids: CASGPGVEDTQYF. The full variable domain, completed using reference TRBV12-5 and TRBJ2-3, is DARVTQTPRHKVTEMGQEVTMRCQPILGHNTVFWYRQTMMQGLELLAYFRNRAPLDDSGMPKDRFSAEMPDATLATLKIQPSEPRDSAVYFCASGPGVEDTQYFGPGTRLTVL.